This TCR beta chain was documented in a study of T-cell memory formation after mild COVID-19. TCR alpha and TCR beta cDNA libraries carrying sample barcodes and UMIs were produced by 5'RACE using constant-segment primers. TCRdb re-analysed the 5' RACE reads in MiXCR, keeping a single row per CDR3 protein. The sample records a few hundred thousand distinct CDR3 sequences, over 13% being singletons. The germline V gene encodes CDR1 SEHNR and CDR2 FQNEAQ (reference sequence). The CDR3 runs to 14 residues. V dropped 1 base and J dropped 2 bases, with 8 bases sitting between them. The chain is built from TRBV7-9 and TRBJ1-1; D uncertain. Sequencing was done on a sample of PBMCs or a T cell subset sorted from them (not recorded which). This receptor was taken from a man aged 18-30 years who had mild COVID-19 (a few samples of this study predate the infection). Cell type and time point are not known. The CDR3 DNA reads TGTGCCAGCAGCTTAGGGTTGTTTAACACTGAAGCTTTCTTT. This sequence encodes CASSLGLFNTEAFF.